The present T cell receptor beta chain was sequenced within a study of control samples from healthy donors and cancer patients. The CDR3 is 15 amino acids. Germline V gene data show CDR1 as MNHEY and CDR2 as SVGAGI. V was clipped by 6 bases and J by 13 bases, with 24 bases between them. This table comes from immunoSEQ multiplex PCR, and its TCRdb copy is limited to in-frame clones, with some not included. The sample lists about 190,000 clones; about 91% were seen once. The receptor was derived from a man aged 25-45 years in good health. The J gene is TRBJ1-4, the V gene TRBV6-5, with TRBD1 as a possible D gene (5 bases). The sequencing sample was made of blood. The CDR3 DNA follows: TGTGCCAGCAGGAAAGGGACCATCAGCAATGAGGGACTGTTTTTT. Translating it yields CASRKGTISNEGLFF.